The clone carrying this TCR beta chain appeared a few times. The data originate from a study of T cells in Graves' hyperthyroidism and ophthalmopathy. This CDR3 spans 13 amino acids. V lost 5 bases to trimming and J lost 6 bases, with 14 bases between them. Germline CDR1 is PRHDT and CDR2 is FYEKMQ (reference sequence). TCR beta CDR3 sequences were amplified from RNA transcripts. RT-PCR in the first round (using the HTBI primer set) targeted the TCR CDR3. Via MiXCR, TCRdb re-called the multiplex PCR reads, giving one row per CDR3 protein. The data show roughly 740,000 distinct CDR3 sequences, roughly 17% seen once.

The chain recombines TRBV13 with TRBJ2-7; D gene uncertain. Sequencing was carried out using blood. This clonotype originated in a man younger than 35 with Graves' hyperthyroidism. CDR3 residues: CASSPPELGEQYF. The CDR3 DNA is TGTGCCAGCAGCCCGCCGGAGCTGGGCGAGCAGTACTTC. The full variable domain, completed using reference TRBV13 and TRBJ2-7, is AAGVIQSPRHLIKEKRETATLKCYPIPRHDTVYWYQQGPGQDPQFLISFYEKMQSDKGSIPDRFSAQQFSDYHSELNMSSLELGDSALYFCASSPPELGEQYFGPGTRLTVT.